The present T cell receptor (beta chain) was sequenced within a study of control samples from healthy donors and cancer patients. The CDR3 consists of 14 residues. The V gene lost 2 bases and the J gene lost 0 bases, with 7 bases spanning the gap. The germline V gene encodes CDR1 SGHTA and CDR2 FQGTGA. TCRdb keeps only in-frame clones here, not all; method: immunoSEQ multiplex PCR. The data hold approximately 70,000 clones, with roughly nine tenths observed a single time. The sample comprised PBMCs. The chain recombines TRBV7-3 with TRBJ1-1; D is unclear. The receptor was derived from a man aged 60-69 years with colorectal cancer. CDR3 nucleotides: TGTGCCAGCAGCTTAGACCCTCTGAACACTGAAGCTTTCTTT. It specifies CASSLDPLNTEAFF.